This T cell receptor beta chain is drawn from a study of T cells in Graves' hyperthyroidism and ophthalmopathy. V was cut by 8 bases and J by 2 bases, with 15 bases left in between. Per germline, CDR1 MDHEN and CDR2 SYDVKM. The CDR3 runs to 14 residues. There are many counts of this clonotype. There were TCR beta CDR3 regions amplified from RNA transcripts. When the TCR CDR3 underwent first-round RT-PCR, the HTBI primer set was used. TCRdb recomputed calls from the multiplex PCR reads with MiXCR, one row per CDR3 protein. The sample holds approximately 590,000 distinct CDR3 sequences, around 14% seen once.

This sequence was found in a woman between 25 and 40 years old with Graves' hyperthyroidism. The V call is TRBV28, the J call TRBJ1-2, with TRBD1 as a possible D gene (6 bases). The sequenced material came from blood. The CDR3 DNA follows: TGTGCCAGCGCCGAGCCCGACAGGAACTATGGCTACACCTTC. Translation gives CASAEPDRNYGYTF.